These 27 T cell receptor beta chains came from one sample sequenced in a study of CD8+CD57+ T cells in acquired aplastic anemia. Genomic DNA acted as the template from which TCR beta VDJ combination and CDR3 sequence profiling were carried out. MiXCR, applied by TCRdb to the reads, yields one record per CDR3 protein. The sample includes 200,000 or so distinct CDR3 sequences, over 60% of them seen just once. The sequenced material came from sorted CD4+, CD8+, or CD8+CD57+ T cells (not recorded which) from PBMCs. All receptors derive from a human donor with severe aplastic anemia or a healthy control (not recorded which).

This clonotype occurred many times. The J gene is TRBJ2-3, the V gene TRBV2; D is unresolved. Trimming removed 3 bases at V and 4 bases at J, with 11 bases between. From germline, CDR1 is SNHLY and CDR2 FYNNEI. The CDR3 is 14 residues long. For the CDR3, the DNA is TGTGCCAGCAGTGACGGGCACCGGGCAGATACGCAGTATTTT. This codes for CASSDGHRADTQYF.

This clonotype was recorded a few times. The chain has TRBV9 and TRBJ2-5; 7 positions agree with TRBD1. From germline, CDR1 is SGDLS and CDR2 YYNGEE. V gave up 3 bases and J gave up 1 base; unmatched junction bases: 3. This CDR3 comprises 14 residues. CDR3 DNA sequence: TGTGCCAGCAGCGAGGGGACAGCCCAAGAGACCCAGTACTTC. It specifies CASSEGTAQETQYF.

The rearrangement joins TRBV19 to TRBJ2-4; 7 bases line up with TRBD2. This CDR3 spans 13 amino acids. V gave up 7 bases and J gave up 9 bases; unmatched junction bases: 9. Germline V lookup: CDR1 LNHDA, CDR2 SQIVND (reference sequence). CDR3 loop: CASTSTSRGIQYF. CDR3 nucleotides: TGTGCCAGTACCTCGACTAGCCGGGGCATTCAGTACTTC.

The rearrangement links TRBV25-1 to TRBJ2-5, with D hard to call. The CDR3 runs 12 residues. Germline CDR1 is MGHDK and CDR2 is SYGVNS. V was trimmed by 6 bases and J by 4 bases, leaving 9 bases between them. The CDR3 region has the DNA TGTGCCAGCAGCGTTTTGAGAGAGACCCAGTACTTC. It codes for CASSVLRETQYF.

The chain recombines TRBV5-6 with TRBJ1-5, with 9 bases matching TRBD1. The CDR3 runs to 15 residues. J was trimmed by 5 bases and V by 2 bases; bases with no gene match: 5. Germline CDR1 reads SGHDT; CDR2 reads YYEEEE. The CDR3 nucleotides are TGTGCCAGCAGCTTAGGACAGGGGACCTATCAGCCCCAGCATTTT. It encodes CASSLGQGTYQPQHF.

V and J are TRBV24-1 and TRBJ2-2; TRBD1 matches at 7 bases. CDR1 is KGHDR, CDR2 SFDVKD, per germline. The V and J ends lost 4 bases and 10 bases, in that order; junction bases with no gene match: 17. This CDR3 spans 17 amino acids. CDR3 residues: CATSDPSPVGQREELFF. CDR3 nucleotide sequence: TGTGCCACCAGTGACCCCAGCCCCGTGGGACAGAGGGAGGAGCTGTTTTTT.

The chain couples TRBV20-1 to TRBJ2-7; 9 bases agree with TRBD2. CDR1 is DFQATT and CDR2 is SNEGSKA in the germline V gene (reference sequence). The CDR3 runs 14 residues. The ends lost 5 bases at V and 5 bases at J; junction bases unmatched: 10. In DNA, the CDR3 is TGCAGTGCTGGCCGTAGCGGGGGCTTCCACGAGCAGTACTTC. This gives the protein CSAGRSGGFHEQYF.

The chain combines TRBV4-3 with TRBJ2-7, with 9 bases fitting TRBD1. Per the germline V gene, CDR1 is LGHNA and CDR2 is YSLEER. CDR3 length equals 16 residues. The V and J ends lost 0 bases and 0 bases, in that order; junction bases with no gene match: 3. The CDR3 here is CASSQEWDRVSYEQYF. As DNA, the CDR3 is TGCGCCAGCAGCCAAGAATGGGACAGGGTCTCCTACGAGCAGTACTTC.

This clonotype has only one observation. The rearrangement uses TRBV29-1 and TRBJ2-7; D is possibly TRBD2 (5 bases). CDR1 is SQVTM and CDR2 is ANQGSEA in the germline V gene. The CDR3 runs 12 residues. The V gene lost 3 bases and the J gene lost 0 bases, with 6 bases spanning the gap. DNA of the CDR3: TGCAGCGTTGATGAGGGCTCCTACGAGCAGTACTTC. Its protein product is CSVDEGSYEQYF.

This clonotype was picked up one time. The genes are TRBV5-1 and TRBJ2-2; the D gene is possibly TRBD2 (5 bases). V was shortened by 0 bases and J by 6 bases, with 9 bases between the two germline ends. CDR1 and CDR2 from the germline V gene are SGHRS and YFSETQ. This CDR3 has 14 amino acids. The CDR3 DNA is TGCGCCAGCAGCTTGGTCGAACTAGCCGGGGAGCTGTTTTTT. It specifies CASSLVELAGELFF.

This clonotype showed up just a few times. The chain recombines TRBV9 with TRBJ1-6; tentative D call: TRBD1 (5 bases). The CDR3 covers 14 residues. V lost 3 bases and J lost 14, with 18 bases in between. Germline CDR1 SGDLS, CDR2 YYNGEE. In DNA form, the CDR3 reads TGTGCCAGCAGCGAGCTCGGGGCGGCCGTATCCCTCCACTTT. Protein sequence: CASSELGAAVSLHF. Complete variable domain (other parts from reference TRBV9 and TRBJ1-6): DSGVTQTPKHLITATGQRVTLRCSPRSGDLSVYWYQQSLDQGLQFLIQYYNGEERAKGNILERFSAQQFPDLHSELNLSSLELGDSALYFCASSELGAAVSLHFGNGTRLTVT.

The sample holds many counts of this clonotype. J is TRBJ1-6 and V is TRBV6-5; 9 bases line up with TRBD1. CDR3 length: 20 residues. The V segment lost 5 bases and the J segment 5 bases; nucleotides outside the gene matches: 19. CDR1 is MNHEY and CDR2 is SVGAGI in the germline V gene. The CDR3 region has the DNA TGTGCCAGCAGTAATACCCCTCCCGACCGGGACAGGGCCGATAATTCACCCCTCCACTTT. The encoded protein is CASSNTPPDRDRADNSPLHF.

The chain couples TRBV5-6 to TRBJ1-5; D is undetermined. V lost 1 base and J 4 bases, leaving 6 bases between the germline ends. CDR1 and CDR2 (germline): SGHDT, YYEEEE. CDR3 length: 13 residues. For the CDR3, the DNA is TGTGCCAGCAGCTTGTTAAGGAATCAGCCCCAGCATTTT. Translating it yields CASSLLRNQPQHF.

The chain has TRBV7-2 and TRBJ2-1, with 7 nucleotides matching TRBD2. Germline CDR1 reads SGHTA; CDR2 reads FQGNSA. V was clipped by 1 base and J by 15 bases; unmatched bases: 6. This CDR3 has 12 amino acids. For the CDR3, the DNA is TGTGCCAGCAGCTTAGGACTAGCATCTTGGTTCTTC. This gives the protein CASSLGLASWFF.

The rearrangement uses TRBV20-1 and TRBJ2-7; D perhaps matches TRBD2 (7 bases). V lost 0 bases, J lost 4 bases, and 19 bases lay in between. The CDR3 loop spans 16 amino acids. The germline CDR1 and CDR2 sequences are DFQATT and SNEGSKA (reference sequence). The CDR3 is CSARDLGGGAGYEQYF. The CDR3 DNA is TGCAGTGCTAGAGATCTAGGAGGGGGGGCCGGGTACGAGCAGTACTTC.

V usage is TRBV7-9 and J usage is TRBJ2-7; 10 bases are a match to TRBD2. Germline V gives CDR1 SEHNR, CDR2 FQNEAQ (reference sequence). The V segment lost 5 bases and the J segment 6 bases; nucleotides outside the gene matches: 10. This CDR3 is built from 15 residues. This CDR3 is CASSPRAGGPSEQYF. CDR3 DNA sequence: TGTGCCAGCAGCCCAAGAGCGGGAGGGCCTTCCGAGCAGTACTTC.

This clonotype was observed a handful of times. The chain joins TRBV7-9 to TRBJ2-7, with D unresolved. V was cut by 5 bases and J by 4 bases, with 15 bases left in between. The length of the CDR3 is 14 residues. Germline CDR1 SEHNR, CDR2 FQNEAQ (reference sequence). The CDR3 coding sequence is TGTGCCAGCAGCCCTCCCGGACGCTTATACGAGCAGTACTTC. Its protein is CASSPPGRLYEQYF.

This chain uses TRBV7-9 with TRBJ2-3; D might be TRBD2 (6 bases). CDR3 length: 17 residues. The V gene's germline CDR1 is SEHNR and CDR2 FQNEAQ (reference sequence). V was cut by 6 bases and J by 2 bases, with 21 bases left in between. CDR3 sequence (DNA): TGTGCCAGCAGTCGCACCGGGACTGCACCTTCCACAGATACGCAGTATTTT. Amino acid sequence: CASSRTGTAPSTDTQYF.

This clonotype was seen once. V gene TRBV24-1 combines with J gene TRBJ2-1; the D call may be TRBD1 or TRBD2 (5 bases each). Trimming pared 3 bases from V and 7 bases from J, leaving 12 bases between. The germline CDR1 and CDR2 sequences are KGHDR and SFDVKD. The CDR3 is 14 residues long. The CDR3 DNA follows: TGTGCCACCAGTGATCACTACAGGAGGAATGAGCAGTTCTTC. Its protein product is CATSDHYRRNEQFF.

J is TRBJ2-7 and V is TRBV7-9; 8 positions match TRBD2. CDR3 length: 14 amino acids. V shed 5 bases, J shed 6 bases, and the junction held 9 bases outside the gene matches. Germline CDR1 SEHNR, CDR2 FQNEAQ (reference sequence). DNA for the CDR3: TGTGCCAGCAGCGCCGGGGGGGCAGGGGTCGAGCAGTACTTC. It translates to CASSAGGAGVEQYF.

The CDR3 region has the DNA TGTGCCAGCAGCACCCGGACAGGGAACTCCTACGAGCAGTACTTC. This sequence encodes CASSTRTGNSYEQYF. The J gene is TRBJ2-7, the V gene TRBV7-8; 8 nucleotides line up with TRBD1. The V segment lost 5 bases and the J segment 0 bases; nucleotides outside the gene matches: 6. The CDR3 runs to 15 residues. Germline CDR1 SGHVS, CDR2 FQNEAQ.

This clonotype showed up many times. V and J are TRBV19 and TRBJ2-2; D is ambiguous. The germline V and J ends were trimmed by 9 bases and 6 bases, with 20 bases remaining between them. This CDR3 contains 15 residues. CDR1 and CDR2 (germline): LNHDA, SQIVND (reference sequence). The CDR3 DNA is TGTGCCAGCACGCACCTAGTGGGCGGCCCCGGGGAGCTGTTTTTT. It specifies CASTHLVGGPGELFF.

The chain uses TRBV6-6 and TRBJ1-3, with 9 bases fitting TRBD1. The CDR3 runs to 14 residues. The ends lost 8 bases at V and 0 bases at J; junction bases unmatched: 2. The germline V gene has CDR1 MNHNY and CDR2 SVGAGI (reference sequence). The CDR3 reads CASGDRVSGNTIYF. CDR3 in DNA: TGTGCCAGCGGGGACAGGGTCTCTGGAAACACCATATATTTT.

This clonotype came up many times. Written as DNA, the CDR3 is TGTGCCAGCAGTTACTCGACAGGGCACTATGGCTACACCTTC. This gives the protein CASSYSTGHYGYTF. The rearrangement joins TRBV6-2 or TRBV6-3 to TRBJ1-2, with 7 positions matching TRBD1. Losses at the gene ends were 0 bases for V and 3 bases for J; bases not matched to a gene: 1. This CDR3 has 14 residues. Per germline, CDR1 MNHEY and CDR2 SVGEGT.

This clonotype occurred a few times. The rearrangement joins TRBV20-1 to TRBJ1-5; possible D gene TRBD1, 6 bases. CDR1 is DFQATT and CDR2 is SNEGSKA in the germline V gene (reference sequence). V was clipped by 5 bases and J by 2 bases, with 7 bases between them. The CDR3 extends over 12 amino acids. CDR3: CSARQGNQPQHF. Written as DNA, the CDR3 is TGCAGTGCTCGACAGGGCAATCAGCCCCAGCATTTT.

The chain combines TRBV29-1 with TRBJ2-7; tentatively, D is TRBD2 (7 bases). The V gene's germline CDR1 is SQVTM and CDR2 ANQGSEA. The CDR3 has 15 amino acids. V lost 8 bases and J lost 0, with 20 bases in between. The CDR3 loop reads CSLSSGGGSSYEQYF. CDR3 DNA: TGCAGCTTATCCTCGGGGGGCGGCTCCTCCTACGAGCAGTACTTC.

This clonotype was seen at least ten times. The chain joins TRBV14 to TRBJ1-6, with D unclear. The CDR3 runs to 13 residues. The V end lost 6 bases, the J end lost 0 bases, and 3 bases lay between the germline ends. Germline V gene lookup returns CDR1 SGHDN and CDR2 FVKESK. CDR3: CASRSSYNSPLHF. For the CDR3, the DNA is TGTGCCAGCAGAAGCTCCTATAATTCACCCCTCCACTTT.